This TCR beta chain emerged from a study of blood T cell repertoires in COVID-19. Study-wide context: The samples span acute and convalescent COVID-19 from the United States, Italy and Spain. Nucleic acid was either cDNA or gDNA, and it came from T cells, B-cell-depleted T cells, or PBMCs.

How the authors handled the data: Estimation of nucleated cell counts was performed using reference gene primer amplification. Clones were sequenced by immunoSEQ multiplex PCR, and TCRdb holds only the in-frame ones, with some missing. That table supplies the V and J calls and clone size; D and trimming were determined from the DNA. The table has over 150,000 clones, around 90% seen once. The germline gives CDR1 WSHSY, CDR2 SAAADI. The CDR3 runs to 12 residues. The V and J ends lost 6 bases and 5 bases respectively, with 10 bases between them. Material: peripheral blood. J is TRBJ1-1 and V is TRBV10-2, with a weak D call TRBD1 (6 bases). This sequence originates from a man aged 45-60 years with acute or convalescent COVID-19. CDR3 in DNA: TGCGCCAGCAGCTTAAGGGGGACTGAAGCTTTCTTT. Amino acid sequence: CASSLRGTEAFF.